These T cell receptor beta chains were read from a single sample in a study of CD8+ T cells in alopecia areata. Sequencing used immunoSEQ multiplex PCR; TCRdb keeps in-frame clones, though not all of them. There are some 170,000 clones in the sample; 50% to 75% occur only once, and roughly 17% lies in the top ten. The source was CD4+ T cells sorted from blood, collected at approximately week 56, from a patient treated with tofacitinib. The receptors stem from a human donor with alopecia areata. CDR3s include the opening cysteine and the closing phenylalanine or tryptophan. Each record gives: D gene, V gene, J gene, CDR3 protein. D genes are given only for firm matches.

NA,TRBV27,TRBJ1-2,CASSPGTDRNYGYTF
TRBD1,TRBV19,TRBJ2-5,CASSADRVGETQYF
NA,TRBV4-1,TRBJ2-1,CASSRAEGSYNEQFF
TRBD1,TRBV5-6,TRBJ1-2,CASSLWTGDYTF
NA,TRBV25-1,TRBJ2-7,CASSATGTRDEQYF
NA,TRBV30,TRBJ1-1,CAWSRRLGQGNTEAFF
TRBD1,TRBV5-8,TRBJ2-7,CASSRGQGAYEQYF
NA,TRBV5-6,TRBJ1-1,CASSFTTGEAFF
NA,TRBV30,TRBJ1-2,CAWRWDTANYGYTF
TRBD2,TRBV7-3,TRBJ2-5,CASSVSGGYQETQYF
NA,TRBV10-3,TRBJ2-1,CAISDSGGDRATHEQFF
NA,TRBV6-6,TRBJ2-7,CASSREIPYEQYF
NA,TRBV5-1,TRBJ2-6,CASSPSRRSGANVLTF
TRBD1,TRBV15,TRBJ2-7,CATSRWTGGREQYF
NA,TRBV10-3,TRBJ2-7,CAISEGYEQYF
NA,TRBV6-5,TRBJ1-1,CASSYGIGNTEAFF
NA,TRBV18,TRBJ1-2,CASSPESRDYGYTF
NA,TRBV6-5,TRBJ2-3,CASSYWQGGTDTQYF